The T cell receptor (beta chain) described here comes from a study of OX40 agonist ivuxolimab in advanced cancers. Study details: Participants could have had prior anti-PD-1, anti-PD-L1 or anti-CTLA-4 therapy, and less than 45% had some. General study results and limits: By week 6 at 0.1 to 3.0 mg/kg, blood CD4+ and CD8+ T cells had expanded clonally. In general, CD8+ T cells held more expanded clones than CD4+ did, on average.

Sequenced by immunoSEQ multiplex PCR; TCRdb stores in-frame clones only, minus some. The sample lists tens of thousands of clones; about 85% were seen once. In regard to this clone: Its antigen remains unknown.

Patients who had autoimmune disease history or got systemic immunosuppression were left out. Germline V lookup: CDR1 MDHEN, CDR2 SYDVKM. This CDR3 has 15 residues. The V gene end was trimmed by 4 bases and the J gene end by 7 bases; junction bases not matched to a gene: 8. This clonotype was obtained from an adult with an advanced solid tumor such as melanoma, head and neck, liver or kidney cancer. The sample was CD4+ or CD8+ T cells sorted from blood, taken in a trial of the OX40 agonist ivuxolimab. The rearrangement links TRBV28 to TRBJ2-1; 9 nucleotides line up with TRBD1. As DNA, the CDR3 is TGTGCCAGCAGTTCCGACAGGGGGGCTGGGAATGAGCAGTTCTTC. Translated: CASSSDRGAGNEQFF.